A selection of T cell receptor beta chains follows, all from one sample in a study of T cells after yellow fever vaccination. One entry per CDR3 protein results from TCRdb running MiXCR on the 5' RACE reads. Found here are 95,000 to 100,000 distinct CDR3 sequences, around 5.5% of them singletons; the top ten hold about 40%. The material sequenced was CD8+ T cells sorted from PBMCs, taken 10 days after the yellow fever booster vaccination. These receptors came from a young man who received the YFV17D yellow fever vaccine. Each CDR3 is given with its conserved first and last residue. D genes are given only for firm matches. Clone size is given for some rows only: seen once, a few or many times, or a class if the clone is expanded.

>TRBV6-5|few|15|TRBJ1-2|NA
CASTATPQVRGGYTF
TGTGCCAGCACGGCGACCCCACAGGTTCGGGGCGGCTACACCTTC
>TRBV12-3/TRBV12-4|NA|13|TRBJ2-5|NA
CASSLTPQETQYF
TGTGCCAGCAGTCTGACACCTCAAGAGACCCAGTACTTC
>TRBV6-4|NA|14|TRBJ2-1|TRBD2
CASSAGDYSNEQFF
TGTGCCAGCAGTGCTGGGGACTACTCGAATGAGCAGTTCTTC
>TRBV7-9|NA|16|TRBJ2-5|TRBD1
CASSPRQGVTKETQYF
TGTGCCAGCAGCCCACGACAGGGAGTCACCAAAGAGACCCAGTACTTC
>TRBV12-3/TRBV12-4|NA|15|TRBJ1-2|TRBD1
CASSPRDRDNYGYTF
TGTGCCAGCAGTCCACGGGACAGGGACAACTATGGCTACACCTTC
>TRBV19|few|14|TRBJ1-6|TRBD1
CASSTRTGDSPLHF
TGTGCCAGTAGTACCAGGACAGGTGATTCACCCCTCCACTTT
>TRBV6-2/TRBV6-3|NA|14|TRBJ2-3|NA
CASSYSIQADTQYF
TGTGCCAGCAGTTACTCGATCCAGGCAGATACGCAGTATTTT
>TRBV7-3|NA|17|TRBJ2-1|NA
CASSLQGRPDRYNEQFF
TGTGCCAGCAGCCTCCAGGGACGGCCGGACCGCTACAATGAGCAGTTCTTC
>TRBV12-3/TRBV12-4|many|12|TRBJ2-2|NA
CASSPGSGELFF
TGTGCCAGCAGTCCCGGGAGTGGGGAGCTGTTTTTT
>TRBV5-1|few|18|TRBJ1-5|NA
CASSLGPSRLQCNQPQHF
TGCGCCAGCAGCCTGGGCCCCTCTCGGCTGCAGTGCAATCAGCCCCAGCATTTT
>TRBV7-6|few|14|TRBJ1-1|NA
CASSWGKPNTEAFF
TGTGCCAGCAGCTGGGGGAAGCCGAACACTGAAGCTTTCTTT
>TRBV12-3/TRBV12-4|few|12|TRBJ2-7|NA
CASSFWTPQQYF
TGTGCCAGCAGTTTTTGGACACCCCAGCAGTACTTC
>TRBV15|many|13|TRBJ2-1|NA
CATSRDTINEQFF
TGTGCCACCAGCAGAGATACGATCAATGAGCAGTTCTTC
>TRBV6-5|few|15|TRBJ2-1|TRBD1
CASSYVYRGYNEQFF
TGTGCCAGCAGTTATGTCTACAGGGGATACAATGAGCAGTTCTTC
>TRBV7-9|few|13|TRBJ1-2|NA
CASSLAAGYGYTF
TGTGCCAGCAGCTTAGCGGCGGGCTATGGCTACACCTTC
>TRBV4-1|few|14|TRBJ2-7|TRBD1
CASSQGQGAYEQYF
TGCGCCAGCAGCCAGGGACAGGGGGCCTACGAGCAGTACTTC
>TRBV7-9|NA|14|TRBJ1-1|NA
CASSLDSANTEAFF
TGTGCCAGCAGCTTGGACAGCGCGAACACTGAAGCTTTCTTT
>TRBV7-9|NA|13|TRBJ2-5|NA
CASSPDSLGTQYF
TGTGCCAGCAGCCCGGACAGCCTCGGGACCCAGTACTTC
>TRBV6-1|NA|15|TRBJ2-7|TRBD1
CASSLEGQTNYEQYF
TGTGCCAGCAGTTTAGAGGGACAGACCAACTACGAGCAGTACTTC
>TRBV29-1|many|15|TRBJ2-7|NA
CSVESVREGAYEQYF
TGCAGCGTTGAATCTGTGAGGGAGGGGGCCTACGAGCAGTACTTC
>TRBV5-1|few|15|TRBJ2-1|TRBD2
CASSLISGPYNEQFF
TGCGCCAGCAGCTTGATTAGCGGGCCGTACAATGAGCAGTTCTTC
>TRBV6-1|few|18|TRBJ2-3|TRBD2
CASSWDFRLAGHTDTQYF
TGTGCCAGCAGTTGGGACTTCCGTCTAGCGGGGCACACAGATACGCAGTATTTT
>TRBV7-9|NA|15|TRBJ1-1|TRBD1
CASSIWDSMNTEAFF
TGTGCCAGCAGCATCTGGGACAGCATGAACACTGAAGCTTTCTTT
>TRBV6-2/TRBV6-3|many|15|TRBJ1-4|NA
CASSYSGGEDEKLFF
TGTGCCAGCAGTTACTCCGGAGGGGAGGATGAAAAACTGTTTTTT
>TRBV29-1|many|11|TRBJ2-4|NA
CSGTAKNIQYF
TGCAGCGGGACAGCCAAAAACATTCAGTACTTC
>TRBV7-2|NA|19|TRBJ2-2|TRBD2
CASSSGLAGGEPNTGELFF
TGTGCCAGCAGCTCGGGACTAGCGGGGGGGGAGCCGAACACCGGGGAGCTGTTTTTT
>TRBV20-1|few|14|TRBJ1-5|NA
CSARDMRENQPQHF
TGCAGTGCTAGAGACATGAGGGAAAATCAGCCCCAGCATTTT
>TRBV6-2/TRBV6-3|NA|14|TRBJ2-7|NA
CASSWGTLPYEQYF
TGTGCCAGCAGTTGGGGGACCCTTCCCTACGAGCAGTACTTC
>TRBV7-3|NA|19|TRBJ2-3|TRBD2
CASSLLGGGALLSADTQYF
TGTGCCAGCAGCTTATTAGGCGGGGGGGCCTTACTGTCAGCAGATACGCAGTATTTT
>TRBV29-1|few|16|TRBJ2-1|TRBD1
CSVERGDRGDYNEQFF
TGCAGCGTTGAAAGGGGGGACAGGGGGGATTACAATGAGCAGTTCTTC
>TRBV5-1|NA|14|TRBJ1-1|NA
CASSLDLRDTEAFF
TGCGCCAGCAGCCTAGACTTACGGGACACTGAAGCTTTCTTT
>TRBV6-2/TRBV6-3|few|16|TRBJ1-1|NA
CASKYSLSGDNTEAFF
TGTGCCAGCAAGTACTCCTTATCCGGGGACAACACTGAAGCTTTCTTT
>TRBV5-5|NA|16|TRBJ1-2|TRBD1
CASSGRKTGLSYGYTF
TGTGCCAGCAGCGGTCGTAAGACAGGGCTATCCTATGGCTACACCTTC
>TRBV5-5|once|16|TRBJ2-2|TRBD2
CASSLGLAGVTGELFF
TGTGCCAGCAGCTTGGGACTAGCGGGGGTCACCGGGGAGCTGTTTTTT
>TRBV9|few|15|TRBJ2-1|TRBD2
CASSTRLAGNGEQFF
TGTGCCAGCAGCACCCGACTAGCGGGAAACGGTGAGCAGTTCTTC
>TRBV5-4|NA|14|TRBJ1-5|TRBD1
CASSFWTGRQPQHF
TGTGCCAGCAGCTTTTGGACAGGGCGGCAGCCCCAGCATTTT
>TRBV5-1|few|14|TRBJ2-5|NA
CASSLLGLQETQYF
TGCGCCAGCAGCCTCTTGGGACTCCAAGAGACCCAGTACTTC
>TRBV5-1|few|15|TRBJ1-2|NA
CASSSGQPRGYGYTF
TGCGCCAGCAGCTCCGGACAGCCGCGAGGGTATGGCTACACCTTC
>TRBV30|NA|17|TRBJ2-3|NA
CAWSASLSLLETDTQYF
TGTGCCTGGAGTGCATCGCTCTCCCTACTAGAGACAGATACGCAGTATTTT
>TRBV7-2|many|14|TRBJ2-1|NA
CASSLGPASNEQFF
TGTGCCAGCAGCTTAGGTCCGGCTAGCAATGAGCAGTTCTTC
>TRBV7-9|few|13|TRBJ1-5|NA
CASSSHSNQPQHF
TGTGCCAGCAGCTCCCATAGCAATCAGCCCCAGCATTTT
>TRBV10-3|few|15|TRBJ2-6|NA
CAISEAGSGANVLTF
TGTGCCATCAGTGAGGCTGGGTCCGGGGCCAACGTCCTGACTTTC
>TRBV19|few|15|TRBJ2-2|NA
CASSMPGAFTGELFF
TGTGCCAGTAGTATGCCAGGGGCTTTCACCGGGGAGCTGTTTTTT